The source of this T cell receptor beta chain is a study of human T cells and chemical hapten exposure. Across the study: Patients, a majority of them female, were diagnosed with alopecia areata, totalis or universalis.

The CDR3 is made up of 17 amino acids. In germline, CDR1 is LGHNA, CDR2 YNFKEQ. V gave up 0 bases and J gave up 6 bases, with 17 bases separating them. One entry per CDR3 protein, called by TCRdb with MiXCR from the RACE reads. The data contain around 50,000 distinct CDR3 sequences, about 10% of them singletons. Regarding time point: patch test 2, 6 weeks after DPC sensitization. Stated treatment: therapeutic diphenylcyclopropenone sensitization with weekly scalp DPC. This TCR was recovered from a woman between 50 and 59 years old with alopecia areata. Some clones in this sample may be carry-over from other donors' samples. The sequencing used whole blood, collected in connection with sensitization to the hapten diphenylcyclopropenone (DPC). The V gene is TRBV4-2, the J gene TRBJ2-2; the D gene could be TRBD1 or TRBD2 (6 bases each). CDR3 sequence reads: CASSQEILGGSPGELFF. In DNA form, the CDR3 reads TGTGCCAGCAGCCAAGAGATTTTAGGGGGGAGCCCCGGGGAGCTGTTTTTT.